This is a list of T cell receptor beta chains from one sample in a study of response to subunit inactivated influenza vaccine. TCRdb re-derived calls from the RT-PCR reads in MiXCR, one entry per CDR3 protein. Of 500,000 to 700,000 distinct CDR3 sequences listed, roughly 23% are singletons. The same specimen was also included in a second study, on T cells expressing NK-cell markers.

Sequences were derived from CD4+ T cells sorted from PBMCs, sampled 11 to 12 days after vaccination. Source of these receptors: a man aged 50 to 60 who received an inactivated influenza vaccine. CDR3s include the opening cysteine and the closing phenylalanine or tryptophan. The D gene is left open where the match is weak. Rows give clone size only sometimes, using once, few, many, or a class for an expanded clone.

J | V | size | D | CDR3 | DNA
TRBJ1-4 | TRBV20-1 | . | . | CSAREGANEKLFF | TGCAGTGCTAGAGAGGGGGCGAATGAAAAACTGTTTTTT
TRBJ2-7 | TRBV5-1 | once | . | CASSLDAGFFEQYF | TGCGCCAGCAGCTTGGATGCGGGCTTCTTCGAGCAGTACTTC
TRBJ2-2 | TRBV5-1 | once | . | CASMSQRGSAGELFF | TGCGCCAGCATGAGCCAAAGGGGGTCGGCCGGGGAGCTCTTTTTT
TRBJ2-3 | TRBV24-1 | few | TRBD2 | CATSESGGITDTQYF | TGTGCCACCAGTGAAAGCGGGGGTATTACAGATACGCAGTATTTT
TRBJ2-2 | TRBV7-3 | few | . | CASSRKETKATGELFF | TGTGCCAGCAGCCGGAAGGAGACTAAAGCCACCGGGGAGCTGTTTTTT
TRBJ2-5 | TRBV9 | few | . | CASSSNRAFGETQYF | TGTGCCAGCAGCTCTAACAGGGCCTTTGGAGAGACCCAGTACTTC
TRBJ2-5 | TRBV20-1 | few | . | CSARSPEGGETQYF | TGCAGTGCTAGATCCCCGGAGGGCGGAGAGACCCAGTACTTC
TRBJ2-2 | TRBV13 | few | . | CASSLRPAGTGELFF | TGTGCCAGCAGCTTAAGGCCAGCCGGCACCGGGGAGCTGTTTTTT
TRBJ2-5 | TRBV29-1 | many | . | CSVEPPQTQYF | TGCAGCGTTGAGCCCCCACAGACCCAGTACTTC
TRBJ2-5 | TRBV6-2/TRBV6-3 | . | TRBD2 | CASSYSLLAGTQETQYF | TGTGCCAGCAGTTACTCCCTACTAGCGGGCACCCAAGAGACCCAGTACTTC
TRBJ2-7 | TRBV28 | few | . | CASSSRYSAGRFEQYF | TGTGCCAGCAGTTCCCGTTATTCGGCAGGGAGGTTCGAGCAGTACTTC
TRBJ2-3 | TRBV28 | few | TRBD2 | CASSQAGDVDTQYF | TGTGCCAGCAGCCAAGCGGGAGATGTGGATACGCAGTATTTT
TRBJ2-2 | TRBV3-1 | . | . | CASSYRGSGELFF | TGTGCCAGCAGCTACCGGGGGTCCGGGGAGCTGTTTTTT
TRBJ2-2 | TRBV5-1 | few | TRBD1 | CASSLARQGAGELFF | TGCGCCAGCAGCTTGGCCAGGCAGGGGGCCGGGGAGCTGTTTTTT
TRBJ2-6 | TRBV6-1 | few | . | CASSRQVGSGANVLTF | TGTGCCAGCAGCCGACAGGTTGGCTCTGGGGCCAACGTCCTGACTTTC
TRBJ2-1 | TRBV29-1 | many | . | CSVGLGLYNEQFF | TGCAGCGTTGGGCTAGGGCTATACAATGAGCAGTTCTTC
TRBJ1-4 | TRBV20-1 | . | . | CSARDSMQGDREKLFF | TGCAGTGCTAGAGATAGTATGCAGGGCGATCGGGAAAAACTGTTTTTT
TRBJ2-1 | TRBV5-6 | . | TRBD2 | CASSLAGGTRDTGQFF | TGTGCCAGCAGCTTGGCCGGGGGGACTCGAGATACTGGTCAGTTCTTC
TRBJ1-5 | TRBV29-1 | . | . | CSVEEGRDQPQHF | TGCAGCGTTGAGGAAGGGAGAGATCAGCCCCAGCATTTT
TRBJ2-7 | TRBV27 | . | . | CASSSSRLAGGPHEQYF | .
TRBJ2-1 | TRBV5-1 | . | TRBD1 | CASSMGDRGHRNEQFF | TGCGCCAGCAGCATGGGGGACAGGGGCCATCGCAATGAGCAGTTCTTC